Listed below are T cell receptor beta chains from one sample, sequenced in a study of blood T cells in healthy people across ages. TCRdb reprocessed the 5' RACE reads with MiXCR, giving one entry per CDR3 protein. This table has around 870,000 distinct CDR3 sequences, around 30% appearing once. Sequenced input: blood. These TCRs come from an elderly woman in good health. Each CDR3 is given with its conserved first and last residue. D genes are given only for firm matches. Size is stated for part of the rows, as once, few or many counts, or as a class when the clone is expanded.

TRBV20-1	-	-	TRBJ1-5	TGCAGTACTAGCCCGGCGTCCACGCTATATAGCAATCAGCCCCAGCATTTT	CSTSPASTLYSNQPQHF
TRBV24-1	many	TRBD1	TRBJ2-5	TGTGCCACCAGTGATAACCGGGGACAGTCGGCCCAAGAGACCCAGTACTTC	CATSDNRGQSAQETQYF
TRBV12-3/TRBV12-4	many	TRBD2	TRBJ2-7	TGTGCCAGCAGCACCACTCCTAGCGGGTACGAGCAGTACTTC	CASSTTPSGYEQYF
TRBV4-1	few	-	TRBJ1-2	TGCGCCAGCAGCCCGGGGGAGGGCCCCCTCTATGGCTACACCTTC	CASSPGEGPLYGYTF
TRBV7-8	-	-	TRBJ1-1	TGTGCCAGCAGATTAACCCGTCTGGGGCGGTACACTGAAGCTTTCTTT	CASRLTRLGRYTEAFF
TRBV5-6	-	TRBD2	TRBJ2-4	TGTGCCAGCAGCTTGGGGGCGGGGGGGCGGAGGAAAGCCAAAAACATTCAGTACTTC	CASSLGAGGRRKAKNIQYF
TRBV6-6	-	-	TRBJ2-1	TGTGCCAGCAGTTACTCCGGGGGATCCTACAATGAGCAGGTCTTC	CASSYSGGSYNEQVF
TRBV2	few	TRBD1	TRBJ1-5	TGTGCCAGCAGTGGGGACAGTAGTGTGCCCCAGCATTTT	CASSGDSSVPQHF
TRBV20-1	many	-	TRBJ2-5	TGCAGTGCTTCGAGTCAAGAGACCCAGTACTTC	CSASSQETQYF
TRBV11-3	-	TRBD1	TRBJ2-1	TGTGCCAGCAGCTTATGGGACAGGGGAAACAATGAGCAGTTCTTC	CASSLWDRGNNEQFF
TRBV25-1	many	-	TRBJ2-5	TGTGCCAGCAGTGAATGGAAGGGTCTAGAGACCCAGTACTTC	CASSEWKGLETQYF
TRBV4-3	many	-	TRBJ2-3	TGCGCCAGCAGCCAAGAGTGGGGGAGCACAGATACGCAGTATTTT	CASSQEWGSTDTQYF
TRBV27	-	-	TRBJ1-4	TGTGCCAGCAGTCCCCTCCCCAGTAATGAAAAACTGTTTTTT	CASSPLPSNEKLFF
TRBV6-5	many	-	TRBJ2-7	TGTGCCAGCGCCCGCGGGCGGGCCTACGAGCAGTACTTC	CASARGRAYEQYF
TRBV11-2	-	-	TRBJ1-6	TGTGCCAGCAGCTTAGGTAGAGGGGGTTTTAATTCACCCCTCCACTTT	CASSLGRGGFNSPLHF
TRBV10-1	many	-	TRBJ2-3	TGCGCCACCGGACAGAGCACAGATACGCAGTATTTT	CATGQSTDTQYF
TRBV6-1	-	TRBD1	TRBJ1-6	TGTGCCAGCGGGCGACAGGGTCTTGAGTCACCCCTCCACTTT	CASGRQGLESPLHF
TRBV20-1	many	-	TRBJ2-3	TGCAGTGCTGGAGCTAGGAGTAGCACAGATACGCAGTATTTT	CSAGARSSTDTQYF
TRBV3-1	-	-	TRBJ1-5	TGTGCCAGCAGCCCGGACGGGGCCCAGCCACAGCATTTT	CASSPDGAQPQHF
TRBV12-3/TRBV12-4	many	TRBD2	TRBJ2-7	TGTGCCAGCACCTCATCCTCCGGGACTAGGTACTTC	CASTSSSGTRYF
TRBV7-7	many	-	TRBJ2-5	TGTGCCAGCAGCTTAGGGCCCACTAGGGGGAAGACCCAGTACTTC	CASSLGPTRGKTQYF
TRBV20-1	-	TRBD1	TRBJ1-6	TGCAGTGCTAGAGACGGGACAGAAGGCTCACCCCTCCACTTT	CSARDGTEGSPLHF
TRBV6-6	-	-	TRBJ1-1	TGTGCCAGCAGTTACCTTGCCCGGGGATTAGGGGCTGAAGCTTTCTTT	CASSYLARGLGAEAFF
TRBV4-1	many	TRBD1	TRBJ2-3	TGCGCCAGCAGCCGCAAGACGGGACAGGGCATCTACACGGATACGCAGTATTTT	CASSRKTGQGIYTDTQYF
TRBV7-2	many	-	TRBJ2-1	TGTGCCAGCATGACCAGACCGCCGATCAATGAGCAGTTCTTC	CASMTRPPINEQFF
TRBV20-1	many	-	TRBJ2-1	TGCAGTGCTTTGGGGGGCGGCTACAATGAGCAGTTCTTC	CSALGGGYNEQFF
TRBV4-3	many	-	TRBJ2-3	TGCGCCAGCAGCCAGGGCACGGGGAGGAGCACAGATACGCAGTATTTT	CASSQGTGRSTDTQYF
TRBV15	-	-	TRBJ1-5	TGTGCCACCAGCAGAGATGGGCATTGGGGGGCCGGTGATCAGCCCCAGCATTTT	CATSRDGHWGAGDQPQHF
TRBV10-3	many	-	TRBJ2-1	TGTGCCATCAGTGTCCAGGGGGGAATACAGCGGGATGAGCAGTTCTTC	CAISVQGGIQRDEQFF
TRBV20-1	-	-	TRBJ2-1	TGCAGTGCTAGAAGTGGGCTACTCAATGAGCAGTTCTTC	CSARSGLLNEQFF
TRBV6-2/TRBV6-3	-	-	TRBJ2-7	TGTGCCAGCAGGTCCGGGATAGTTATCTACGAGCAGTACTTC	CASRSGIVIYEQYF
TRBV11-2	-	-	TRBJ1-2	TGTGCCAGCAGGAGGGTTGGGCAGGGACGGGGCTACACCTTC	CASRRVGQGRGYTF
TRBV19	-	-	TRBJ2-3	TGTGCCAGTAGTATGGACTATTCCCTCTACACAGATACGCAGTATTTT	CASSMDYSLYTDTQYF
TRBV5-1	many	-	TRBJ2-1	TGCGCCAGCAGCTTGGAAGGCGGGATTGTAGATGAGCAGTTCTTC	CASSLEGGIVDEQFF
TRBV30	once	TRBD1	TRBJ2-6	TGTGCCAGCCCGGGACAGGCTGGGGCCAACGTCCGGACTTTC	CASPGQAGANVRTF
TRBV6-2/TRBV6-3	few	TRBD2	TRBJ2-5	TGTGCCAGCAGATCACGCGGGGGGGCGAAGGAGACCCAGTACTTC	CASRSRGGAKETQYF
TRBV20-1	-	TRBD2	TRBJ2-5	TGCAGCGCCAGAGGAGCGGGGGGGCGCAATGAGCAGTACTTC	CSARGAGGRNEQYF
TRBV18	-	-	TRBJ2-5	TGTGCCAGCTCACCACCGATCAGTGAAGAGACCCAGTACTTC	CASSPPISEETQYF
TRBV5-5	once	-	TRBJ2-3	TGTGCCAGCAGCTTGGCTGGGGTAGGGTTCACAGATACGCAGTATTTT	CASSLAGVGFTDTQYF
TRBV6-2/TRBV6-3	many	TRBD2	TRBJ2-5	TGTGCCAGCAGTTGGGGCAGGGAGGGGACCCAGTACTTC	CASSWGREGTQYF
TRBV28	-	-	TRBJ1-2	TGTGCCAGCATTCCAGGACACCTCTACTATGGCTACACCTTC	CASIPGHLYYGYTF
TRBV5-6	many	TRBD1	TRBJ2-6	TGTGCCAGCAGGATACAGGGGGATCTGAGATCTGAGGCCAACGTCCTGACTTTC	CASRIQGDLRSEANVLTF
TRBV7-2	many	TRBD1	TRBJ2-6	TGTGCCAGCAGCCTCCCAATCGAGACAGGGGGCTCTGGGGCCAACGTCCTGACTTTC	CASSLPIETGGSGANVLTF